This entry lists 22 T cell receptor beta chains sequenced from one sample in a study of blood T cells in healthy people across ages. Through a sample-barcoded 5' primer and a J-beta primer mix, a second PCR was run for roughly 6 to 12 cycles. MiXCR was run by TCRdb on the 5' RACE reads, yielding one entry per CDR3 protein. The table lists under 1,100,000 distinct CDR3 sequences, approximately 25% of them singletons. In addition, the sample was reused for a study of T cells of mothers and their children.

Sequencing used blood. The receptors derive from a girl aged 2 to 9 in good health.

This clonotype was detected a few times. The chain links TRBV29-1 to TRBJ1-2; weak D call: TRBD1 (6 bases). Trimming left V 4 bases short and J 4 bases short, with 13 bases between. The V gene's germline CDR1 is SQVTM and CDR2 ANQGSEA. This CDR3 is built from 13 residues. The CDR3 nucleotides read TGCAGCGTTGGAGAGGGGGAGCCCTATGGCTACACCTTC. It codes for CSVGEGEPYGYTF.

The chain links TRBV18 to TRBJ2-5; D might be TRBD2 (6 bases). Between the trimmed V and J ends, which lost 4 bases and 3 bases, there was a span of 9 bases. The CDR3 is 13 residues long. CDR1 is KGHSH and CDR2 is LQKENI in the germline V gene. Here the CDR3 reads CASSRLDKETQYF. The CDR3 bases are TGTGCCAGCTCACGACTAGATAAAGAGACCCAGTACTTC.

J is TRBJ1-4 and V is TRBV6-5, with 9 positions matching TRBD1. This CDR3 has 15 residues. J was trimmed by 4 bases and V by 10 bases; bases with no gene match: 10. Germline CDR1 reads MNHEY; CDR2 reads SVGAGI. This chain's CDR3 is CATATTGQGNEKLFF. The CDR3 coding sequence is TGTGCCACCGCCACCACGGGACAGGGTAATGAAAAACTGTTTTTT.

This chain uses TRBV12-3 or TRBV12-4 with TRBJ2-3, with D hard to call. Trimming pared 3 bases from V and 2 bases from J, leaving 12 bases between. The CDR3 totals 15 residues. CDR3: CASSFGDSDTDTQYF. CDR3 bases: TGTGCCAGCAGTTTCGGTGACTCAGACACAGATACGCAGTATTTT.

The chain combines TRBV12-3 or TRBV12-4 with TRBJ1-1, with TRBD1 as a possible D gene (5 bases). Trimming pared 6 bases from V and 0 bases from J, leaving 14 bases between. This CDR3 is built from 15 residues. The CDR3 DNA reads as TGTGCCAGCAGCCAGACAGACCCACTGAACACTGAAGCTTTCTTT. Protein sequence: CASSQTDPLNTEAFF.

This clonotype was detected many times. The chain is built from TRBV29-1 and TRBJ2-7, with D perhaps assigned TRBD1 or TRBD2 (5 bases each). The CDR3 length is 11 residues. Germline V gives CDR1 SQVTM, CDR2 ANQGSEA. The V gene lost 4 bases and the J gene lost 3 bases, with 7 bases spanning the gap. In DNA, the CDR3 is TGCAGCGTTGGGGGGTACTACGAGCAGTACTTC. This encodes CSVGGYYEQYF.

CDR3 sequence (DNA): TGTGCCAGCAGTGAATATGATAGACGAGGCGAGCAGTACTTC. Protein product: CASSEYDRRGEQYF. The chain combines TRBV2 with TRBJ2-5; D is unresolved. The end of the DNA aligns better with TRBJ2-7, so the J call may be wrong. Germline assignment: CDR1 SNHLY and CDR2 FYNNEI. This CDR3 comprises 14 residues.

This chain connects TRBV6-5 to TRBJ1-4, with D possibly being TRBD1 (5 bases). The V and J ends lost 5 bases and 7 bases respectively, with 14 bases between them. Per germline, CDR1 MNHEY and CDR2 SVGAGI. The CDR3 is 14 amino acids. CDR3: CASSPQPRVEKLFF. CDR3 nucleotides: TGTGCCAGCAGTCCCCAACCCAGGGTTGAAAAACTGTTTTTT.

The V gene is TRBV29-1, the J gene TRBJ2-7; D is possibly TRBD1 or TRBD2 (5 bases each). Germline CDR1 SQVTM, CDR2 ANQGSEA. V gave up 4 bases and J gave up 4 bases, with 14 bases separating them. The CDR3 sequence is 13 residues long. The CDR3 sequence: CSVVRGEGYEQYF. In nucleotides, the CDR3 is TGCAGCGTTGTGAGGGGAGAAGGGTACGAGCAGTACTTC.

This clonotype was recorded a few times. The V gene is TRBV10-3, the J gene TRBJ2-6; the D is unclear. The CDR3 runs 15 residues. V was trimmed by 3 bases and J by 2 bases, leaving 8 bases between them. CDR1 ENHRY and CDR2 SYGVKD come from the germline V gene. CDR3 bases: TGTGCCATCAGTGAAGGGCCCCCTGGGGCCAACGTCCTGACTTTC. Its translation is CAISEGPPGANVLTF.

This chain uses TRBV5-1 with TRBJ2-3; perhaps TRBD1 as D (6 bases). CDR1 is SGHRS, CDR2 YFSETQ, per germline. This CDR3 comprises 15 residues. Trimming took 3 bases from V and 1 from J, leaving 12 bases between them. CDR3 coding DNA: TGCGCCAGCAGCTCTACAGGGACGGGCACAGATACGCAGTATTTT. Translated: CASSSTGTGTDTQYF.

Concerning this clonotype itself: Compared with germline, one end of the junction differs, possibly owing to a read error. The V call is TRBV4-1, the J call TRBJ1-3; no clear D gene. CDR1 is MGHRA and CDR2 is YSYEKL in the germline V gene. CDR3 length: 12 residues. CDR3 protein: CASSQVGNTIYF. The CDR3 nucleotides read TGTGCCAGCAGCCAGGTGGGGAACACCATATATTTT.

This clonotype was counted a few times. This chain links TRBV7-2 with TRBJ2-5, with a tentative D call TRBD2 (6 bases). TRBJ2-1 matches the DNA end more closely, so the J call is doubtful. The V gene's germline CDR1 is SGHTA and CDR2 FQGNSA. There are 15 residues in the CDR3. CDR3 loop: CASSLAYGTSNEQFF. The DNA for the CDR3 is TGTGCCAGCAGCTTAGCCTATGGGACTTCCAATGAGCAGTTCTTC.

The rearrangement uses TRBV20-1 and TRBJ1-2; D ambiguous. V dropped 1 base and J dropped 5 bases, with 23 bases sitting between them. This CDR3 is built from 17 residues. Germline loops: CDR1 DFQATT, CDR2 SNEGSKA (reference sequence). CDR3 residues: CSARVLLEDGRMYGYTF. CDR3 bases: TGCAGTGCTAGAGTGCTGTTAGAGGACGGTCGAATGTATGGCTACACCTTC.

CDR3 sequence: CASSLTEGGGETQYF. As DNA, the CDR3 is TGTGCCAGCAGCTTGACCGAAGGGGGAGGGGAGACCCAGTACTTC. V usage is TRBV5-5 and J usage is TRBJ2-1; the D gene is possibly TRBD2 (7 bases). The J call may not be correct, given that the DNA end is closer to TRBJ2-5. This CDR3 is 15 amino acids long. The germline gives CDR1 SGHKS, CDR2 YYEKEE (reference sequence).

The genes are TRBV29-1 and TRBJ1-3, with D possibly matching TRBD1 (5 bases). Germline V gives CDR1 SQVTM, CDR2 ANQGSEA. Deletions cut 6 bases from V and 4 bases from J, with 16 bases between. The CDR3 loop spans 14 amino acids. CDR3 DNA: TGCAGCGTGACTAACCGGGACTTAGGAAACACCATATATTTT. It translates to CSVTNRDLGNTIYF.

This clonotype occurred a few times. The chain links TRBV4-1 to TRBJ2-7; perhaps TRBD2 as D (5 bases). The germline V gene has CDR1 MGHRA and CDR2 YSYEKL. V gave up 4 bases and J gave up 0 bases, with 13 bases separating them. This CDR3 has 15 residues. CDR3 sequence: CASSREGANSYEQYF. As DNA, the CDR3 is TGCGCCAGCAGCCGAGAGGGAGCAAACTCCTACGAGCAGTACTTC.

V and J are TRBV7-9 and TRBJ2-2; the match to TRBD1 covers 10 bases. Germline loops: CDR1 SEHNR, CDR2 FQNEAQ (reference sequence). The CDR3 contains 17 residues. The junction had 7 bases not matched to a gene; V was cut back by 5 bases and J by 1 base. The CDR3 loop is CASSARDRGENTGELFF. CDR3 nucleotides: TGTGCCAGCAGCGCCCGGGACAGGGGCGAGAACACCGGGGAGCTGTTTTTT.

This clonotype was counted a few times. The chain is built from TRBV7-3 and TRBJ2-7; 7 bases match TRBD1. Looked up from germline, CDR1 is SGHTA and CDR2 is FQGTGA. This CDR3 spans 17 amino acids. The trim removed 1 base at V and 2 bases at J, leaving 11 bases unmatched. CDR3 sequence reads: CASSLIRGQGVPYEQYF. The CDR3 DNA reads as TGTGCCAGCAGCTTAATAAGGGGCCAGGGGGTACCCTACGAGCAGTACTTC.

This chain links TRBV2 with TRBJ2-1, with 8 positions matching TRBD1. The germline V gene has CDR1 SNHLY and CDR2 FYNNEI. The length of the CDR3 is 16 residues. V lost 8 bases to trimming and J lost 5 bases; unmatched junction nucleotides: 14. CDR3: CASFDDEGQEDNEQFF. The CDR3 DNA sequence: TGTGCCAGCTTCGACGACGAGGGACAGGAGGACAATGAGCAGTTCTTC.

The sample holds many counts of this clonotype. This rearrangement joins TRBV12-3 or TRBV12-4 to TRBJ2-7; D unresolved. This CDR3 comprises 11 residues. With 6 bases removed from V and 3 bases from J, the gap between germline ends came to 6 bases. In DNA form, the CDR3 reads TGTGCCAGCAGCCGGATCTACGAGCAGTACTTC. Its translation is CASSRIYEQYF.

Of note for this clonotype: The junction departs from the called germline gene at one end, perhaps through a read error. The rearrangement links TRBV3-1 to TRBJ2-1; D not certain. CDR3 length: 15 amino acids. Germline loops: CDR1 LGHDT, CDR2 YNNKEL (reference sequence). The CDR3 region is CACSQDSGGSNEQFF. The DNA of the CDR3 is TGTGCCTGCAGCCAAGATTCGGGTGGTTCCAATGAGCAGTTCTTC.